These 4 T cell receptor beta chains originate from one sample sequenced in a study of T cells in Graves' hyperthyroidism and ophthalmopathy. TCR beta CDR3 region amplification was performed from RNA transcripts. HTBI primers were employed in a first-round RT-PCR of the TCR CDR3. Using its own MiXCR run on the multiplex PCR reads, TCRdb lists one record per CDR3 protein. The repertoire has about 50,000 distinct CDR3 sequences, around 45% of them found once; the top ten carry 32%. The sequencing sample was made of peripheral blood or thyroid tissue (not recorded which). These receptors all stem from a woman in her forties or fifties with Graves' hyperthyroidism.

This clonotype was recorded many times. The gene calls are TRBV19 and TRBJ1-2; a possible D gene is TRBD1 (6 bases). The V end lost 1 base, the J end lost 2 bases, and 8 bases lay between the germline ends. This CDR3 region has 14 residues. The germline gives CDR1 LNHDA, CDR2 SQIVND (reference sequence). The CDR3 spells CASSIVGQNYGYTF. CDR3 nucleotides: TGTGCCAGTAGTATAGTCGGACAGAACTATGGCTACACCTTC. Filled out from reference TRBV19 and TRBJ1-2, the complete variable domain reads DGGITQSPKYLFRKEGQNVTLSCEQNLNHDAMYWYRQDPGQGLRLIYYSQIVNDFQKGDIAEGYSVSREKKESFPLTVTSAQKNPTAFYLCASSIVGQNYGYTFGSGTRLTVV.

As DNA, the CDR3 is TGTGCCAGCAGCCCCGCGGCTTCAACTAATGAAGAACCGTTTTTT. Translating gives CASSPAASTNEEPFF. The chain couples TRBV7-6 to TRBJ1-4; D is uncertain. Trimming took 5 bases from V and 16 from J, leaving 26 bases between them. Germline V gene lookup returns CDR1 SGHVS and CDR2 FNYEAQ. This CDR3 spans 15 amino acids. Based on the CDR3 plus reference TRBV7-6 and TRBJ1-4, the full variable domain is GAGVSQSPRYKVTKRGQDVALRCDPISGHVSLYWYRQALGQGPEFLTYFNYEAQQDKSGLPNDRFSAERPEGSISTLTIQRTEQRDSAMYRCASSPAASTNEEPFFGSGTQLSVL.

About this clonotype itself: The limits of the CDR3 on the DNA are not certain, so only TCRdb's listed CDR3 is given. The chain links TRBV12-3 or TRBV12-4 to TRBJ2-5; TRBD1, the table's D call, lacks a check against the DNA. The CDR3 length equals 21 residues, ends included. CDR3 protein: CASSLYLCASSQSPPPETQYF.

This chain connects TRBV5-1 to TRBJ2-7, with D tentatively TRBD2 (5 bases). CDR3 length: 15 residues. The germline CDR1 and CDR2 sequences are SGHRS and YFSETQ. The V end was cut by 4 bases, the J end by 2 bases, with 16 bases between. The CDR3 nucleotides are TGCGCCAGCAGCCAAAGCGGCCCCCCGACCTACGAGCAGTACTTC. Its protein product is CASSQSGPPTYEQYF. Variable domain in full (rest from reference TRBV5-1 and TRBJ2-7): KAGVTQTPRYLIKTRGQQVTLSCSPISGHRSVSWYQQTPGQGLQFLFEYFSETQRNKGNFPGRFSGRQFSNSRSEMNVSTLELGDSALYLCASSQSGPPTYEQYFGPGTRLTVT.